Listed below are T cell receptor beta chains from one sample, sequenced in a study of blood T cell repertoires in COVID-19. Method: immunoSEQ multiplex PCR; TCRdb's copy keeps in-frame clones and lacks some. Of approximately 98,000 clones listed, 80% to 85% are singletons. The sequenced sample was peripheral blood. These receptors all stem from a man aged 55 to 69 with acute or convalescent COVID-19. Each CDR3 is given with its conserved first and last residue. Each record gives: J gene, V gene, D gene, clone size, CDR3 protein, CDR3 DNA. D genes are given only for firm matches. Clone size is shown for a subset of rows, as once, few, many or a class of expanded clone.

J gene: TRBJ2-5; V gene: TRBV11-2; D gene: -; clone size: -; CDR3 protein: CASSLGAGAYQETQYF; CDR3 DNA: TGTGCCAGCAGCTTAGGGGCGGGGGCGTACCAAGAGACCCAGTACTTC
J gene: TRBJ2-1; V gene: TRBV28; D gene: -; clone size: -; CDR3 protein: CASSSTRVNYENEQFF; CDR3 DNA: TGTGCCAGCAGTTCGACCCGCGTGAACTACGAGAATGAGCAGTTCTTC
J gene: TRBJ2-1; V gene: TRBV5-1; D gene: -; clone size: -; CDR3 protein: CASSLAPGSYNEQFF; CDR3 DNA: TGCGCCAGCAGCTTGGCTCCAGGGTCCTACAATGAGCAGTTCTTC
J gene: TRBJ2-1; V gene: TRBV29-1; D gene: -; clone size: -; CDR3 protein: CSVEETGVWREQFF; CDR3 DNA: TGCAGCGTTGAAGAGACGGGGGTGTGGCGGGAGCAGTTCTTC
J gene: TRBJ1-2; V gene: TRBV5-8; D gene: -; clone size: -; CDR3 protein: CASKSSSEREGYTF; CDR3 DNA: TGTGCCAGCAAGAGCTCTTCCGAGAGGGAAGGCTACACCTTC
J gene: TRBJ1-1; V gene: TRBV27; D gene: -; clone size: -; CDR3 protein: CASSFRGTEAFF; CDR3 DNA: TGTGCCAGCAGTTTTAGGGGTACTGAAGCTTTCTTT
J gene: TRBJ1-1; V gene: TRBV2; D gene: TRBD1; clone size: -; CDR3 protein: CASRKTGGNTEAFF; CDR3 DNA: TGTGCCAGCAGAAAGACAGGGGGGAACACTGAAGCTTTCTTT
J gene: TRBJ1-1; V gene: TRBV19; D gene: -; clone size: -; CDR3 protein: CASSIAGGLNTEAFF; CDR3 DNA: TGTGCCAGTAGTATAGCGGGGGGACTGAACACTGAAGCTTTCTTT
J gene: TRBJ1-2; V gene: TRBV19; D gene: -; clone size: -; CDR3 protein: CASSRDIYGYTF; CDR3 DNA: TGTGCCAGTAGTCGGGACATCTATGGCTACACCTTC
J gene: TRBJ2-1; V gene: TRBV19; D gene: -; clone size: -; CDR3 protein: CASSKGDLVLGNEQFF; CDR3 DNA: TGTGCCAGTAGTAAGGGGGATTTAGTTCTTGGTAATGAGCAGTTCTTC
J gene: TRBJ2-1; V gene: TRBV6-5; D gene: TRBD2; clone size: -; CDR3 protein: CASRGGGRGENEQFF; CDR3 DNA: TGTGCCAGCAGAGGAGGCGGGAGAGGTGAAAATGAGCAGTTCTTC
J gene: TRBJ1-1; V gene: TRBV4-1; D gene: -; clone size: -; CDR3 protein: CASSLSYSWDTEAFF; CDR3 DNA: TGCGCCAGCAGCCTCTCTTACAGTTGGGACACTGAAGCTTTCTTT
J gene: TRBJ1-2; V gene: TRBV5-1; D gene: -; clone size: -; CDR3 protein: CASRADGANYGYTF; CDR3 DNA: TGCGCCAGCAGGGCCGACGGGGCTAACTATGGCTACACCTTC
J gene: TRBJ1-5; V gene: TRBV3-1/TRBV3-2; D gene: TRBD1; clone size: -; CDR3 protein: CASSGGGFGNQPQHF; CDR3 DNA: TGTGCCAGCTCAGGAGGGGGCTTTGGGAATCAGCCCCAGCATTTT
J gene: TRBJ2-1; V gene: TRBV7-9; D gene: TRBD2; clone size: -; CDR3 protein: CASSPKTSGSVVEQFF; CDR3 DNA: TGTGCCAGCAGTCCTAAAACTAGCGGGAGTGTCGTTGAGCAGTTCTTC
J gene: TRBJ2-3; V gene: TRBV27; D gene: TRBD1; clone size: -; CDR3 protein: CASSTPGQGTDTQYF; CDR3 DNA: TGTGCCAGCAGTACGCCGGGACAGGGGACAGATACGCAGTATTTT
J gene: TRBJ1-1; V gene: TRBV7-8; D gene: -; clone size: -; CDR3 protein: CGSVRPNTEAFF; CDR3 DNA: TGTGGCAGTGTGAGGCCTAACACTGAAGCTTTCTTT
J gene: TRBJ2-3; V gene: TRBV9; D gene: TRBD2; clone size: -; CDR3 protein: CASSVLAGARDTQYF; CDR3 DNA: TGTGCCAGCAGCGTACTAGCGGGAGCCAGAGATACGCAGTATTTT
J gene: TRBJ2-1; V gene: TRBV9; D gene: TRBD2; clone size: few; CDR3 protein: CASSVGTSDDNEQFF; CDR3 DNA: TGTGCCAGCAGCGTGGGGACTAGCGACGACAATGAGCAGTTCTTC
J gene: TRBJ1-1; V gene: TRBV7-2; D gene: -; clone size: few; CDR3 protein: CASSSRGRLEAFF; CDR3 DNA: TGTGCCAGCAGCTCCAGGGGTAGACTCGAAGCTTTCTTT
J gene: TRBJ1-5; V gene: TRBV6-1; D gene: TRBD1; clone size: -; CDR3 protein: CASSEDVTGVGNQPQHF; CDR3 DNA: TGTGCCAGCAGTGAAGATGTGACAGGGGTTGGAAATCAGCCCCAGCATTTT
J gene: TRBJ1-2; V gene: TRBV6-5; D gene: -; clone size: -; CDR3 protein: CASSQGTDGYTF; CDR3 DNA: TGTGCCAGCAGTCAGGGGACGGATGGCTACACCTTC
J gene: TRBJ2-1; V gene: TRBV19; D gene: TRBD2; clone size: -; CDR3 protein: CASTPLAGKNEQFF; CDR3 DNA: TGTGCCAGTACACCCCTAGCGGGGAAGAATGAGCAGTTCTTC
J gene: TRBJ1-4; V gene: TRBV19; D gene: -; clone size: -; CDR3 protein: CASSISATNEKLFF; CDR3 DNA: TGTGCCAGTAGTATTTCGGCAACTAATGAAAAACTGTTTTTT
J gene: TRBJ1-1; V gene: TRBV27; D gene: TRBD1; clone size: once; CDR3 protein: CASSLSGQAMNTEAFF; CDR3 DNA: TGTGCCAGCAGTTTATCGGGACAGGCAATGAACACTGAAGCTTTCTTT
J gene: TRBJ1-4; V gene: TRBV5-6; D gene: -; clone size: -; CDR3 protein: CASKFSATNEKLFF; CDR3 DNA: TGTGCCAGCAAATTTAGCGCAACTAATGAAAAACTGTTTTTT
J gene: TRBJ2-7; V gene: TRBV9; D gene: TRBD2; clone size: -; CDR3 protein: CASSAGLGTSYEQYF; CDR3 DNA: TGTGCCAGCAGCGCGGGACTAGGGACCTCCTACGAGCAGTACTTC
J gene: TRBJ1-5; V gene: TRBV2; D gene: -; clone size: -; CDR3 protein: CASRSLSNQPQHF; CDR3 DNA: TGTGCCAGCAGATCTCTTAGCAATCAGCCCCAGCATTTT
J gene: TRBJ1-2; V gene: TRBV10-3; D gene: -; clone size: -; CDR3 protein: CAISASGLEGYTF; CDR3 DNA: TGTGCCATCAGTGCCTCAGGGCTGGAGGGCTACACCTTC
J gene: TRBJ2-3; V gene: TRBV24-1; D gene: TRBD1; clone size: -; CDR3 protein: CATSDVGQGNTDTQYF; CDR3 DNA: TGTGCCACCAGTGATGTAGGACAGGGTAACACAGATACGCAGTATTTT
J gene: TRBJ1-1; V gene: TRBV12-5; D gene: TRBD1; clone size: -; CDR3 protein: CASGREGASTEAFF; CDR3 DNA: TGTGCTAGTGGCCGAGAGGGGGCGAGTACTGAAGCTTTCTTT
J gene: TRBJ2-5; V gene: TRBV12-5; D gene: -; clone size: -; CDR3 protein: CASGSQGSQETQYF; CDR3 DNA: TGTGCTAGTGGTTCCCAGGGTTCCCAAGAGACCCAGTACTTC
J gene: TRBJ1-1; V gene: TRBV30; D gene: -; clone size: few; CDR3 protein: CAWSLPGYTEAFF; CDR3 DNA: TGTGCCTGGAGTCTTCCGGGGTACACTGAAGCTTTCTTT
J gene: TRBJ1-1; V gene: TRBV5-1; D gene: -; clone size: -; CDR3 protein: CASSLAQGQGGAFF; CDR3 DNA: TGCGCCAGCAGCTTGGCTCAGGGCCAAGGGGGAGCTTTCTTT
J gene: TRBJ1-4; V gene: TRBV6-5; D gene: TRBD1; clone size: once; CDR3 protein: CASSTPSQGEKLFF; CDR3 DNA: TGTGCCAGCAGTACCCCCTCACAGGGGGAAAAACTGTTTTTT
J gene: TRBJ2-7; V gene: TRBV2; D gene: TRBD2; clone size: -; CDR3 protein: CASRTSGGAAYEQYF; CDR3 DNA: TGTGCCAGTCGGACTAGCGGGGGAGCCGCCTACGAGCAGTACTTC
J gene: TRBJ2-1; V gene: TRBV19; D gene: TRBD2; clone size: -; CDR3 protein: CASSPLAGNTYNEQFF; CDR3 DNA: TGTGCCAGTAGTCCGTTAGCGGGAAACACCTACAATGAGCAGTTCTTC
J gene: TRBJ1-2; V gene: TRBV4-1; D gene: TRBD1; clone size: -; CDR3 protein: CASSQAGGANYGYTF; CDR3 DNA: TGCGCCAGCAGCCAAGCAGGGGGCGCGAACTATGGCTACACCTTC
J gene: TRBJ2-5; V gene: TRBV4-1; D gene: TRBD2; clone size: -; CDR3 protein: CASSQEPSGGETQYF; CDR3 DNA: TGCGCCAGCAGCCAAGAGCCTAGCGGGGGAGAGACCCAGTACTTC
J gene: TRBJ1-2; V gene: TRBV11-2; D gene: TRBD1; clone size: -; CDR3 protein: CASSLPGGFPDGYTF; CDR3 DNA: TGTGCCAGCAGCTTGCCAGGGGGCTTTCCAGATGGCTACACCTTC
J gene: TRBJ2-1; V gene: TRBV24-1; D gene: -; clone size: once; CDR3 protein: CATSGIGNIYNEQFF; CDR3 DNA: TGTGCCACCAGTGGGATCGGGAACATATACAATGAGCAGTTCTTC
J gene: TRBJ2-3; V gene: TRBV7-6; D gene: TRBD2; clone size: -; CDR3 protein: CASSSLAGVAADTQYF; CDR3 DNA: TGTGCCAGCAGCTCACTAGCGGGAGTAGCGGCAGATACGCAGTATTTT
J gene: TRBJ2-1; V gene: TRBV6-5; D gene: -; clone size: -; CDR3 protein: CASASPGAYEQFF; CDR3 DNA: TGTGCCAGCGCTTCCCCAGGGGCGTATGAGCAGTTCTTC
J gene: TRBJ1-2; V gene: TRBV6-5; D gene: TRBD1; clone size: few; CDR3 protein: CASSPQSRDRGLDTF; CDR3 DNA: TGTGCCAGCAGTCCTCAAAGCCGGGACAGGGGGCTGGACACCTTC
J gene: TRBJ1-5; V gene: TRBV6-6; D gene: -; clone size: -; CDR3 protein: CASRGYSNQPQHF; CDR3 DNA: TGTGCCAGCAGGGGCTATAGCAATCAGCCCCAGCATTTT
J gene: TRBJ1-4; V gene: TRBV5-6; D gene: -; clone size: -; CDR3 protein: CASSLAGFYEKLFF; CDR3 DNA: TGTGCCAGCAGCTTGGCGGGGTTCTACGAAAAACTGTTTTTT
J gene: TRBJ1-6; V gene: TRBV7-9; D gene: -; clone size: -; CDR3 protein: CASRGGAGSSYNSPLHF; CDR3 DNA: TGTGCCAGCAGAGGGGGGGCGGGGAGCTCCTATAATTCACCCCTCCACTTT
J gene: TRBJ1-2; V gene: TRBV12-3/TRBV12-4; D gene: -; clone size: -; CDR3 protein: CASSSRGGYTF; CDR3 DNA: TGTGCCAGCAGTTCAAGGGGTGGCTACACCTTC
J gene: TRBJ2-3; V gene: TRBV19; D gene: -; clone size: -; CDR3 protein: CASSQGSLSTDTQYF; CDR3 DNA: TGTGCCAGTAGTCAGGGTAGCCTGAGCACAGATACGCAGTATTTT